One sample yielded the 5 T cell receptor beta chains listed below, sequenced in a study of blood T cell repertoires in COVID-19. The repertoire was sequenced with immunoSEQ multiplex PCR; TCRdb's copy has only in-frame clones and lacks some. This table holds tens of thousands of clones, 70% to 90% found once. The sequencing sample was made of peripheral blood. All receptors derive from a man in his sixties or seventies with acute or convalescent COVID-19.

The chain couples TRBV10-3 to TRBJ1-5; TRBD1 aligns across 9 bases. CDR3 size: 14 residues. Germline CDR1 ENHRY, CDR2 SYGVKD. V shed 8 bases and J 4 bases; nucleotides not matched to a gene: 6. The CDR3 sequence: CAIATGGGNQPQHF. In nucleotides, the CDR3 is TGTGCCATCGCGACAGGGGGAGGGAATCAGCCCCAGCATTTT.

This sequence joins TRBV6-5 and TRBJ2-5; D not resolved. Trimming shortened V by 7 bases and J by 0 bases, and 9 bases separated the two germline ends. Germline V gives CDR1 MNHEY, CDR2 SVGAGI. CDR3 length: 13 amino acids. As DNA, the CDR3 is TGTGCCAGCATGGAAACAGACCAAGAGACCCAGTACTTC. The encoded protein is CASMETDQETQYF.

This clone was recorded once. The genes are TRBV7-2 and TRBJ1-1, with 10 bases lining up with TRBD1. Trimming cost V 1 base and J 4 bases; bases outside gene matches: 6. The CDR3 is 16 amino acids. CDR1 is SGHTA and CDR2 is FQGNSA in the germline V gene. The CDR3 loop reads CASSLVGQGVGTEAFF. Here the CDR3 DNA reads TGTGCCAGCAGCTTAGTTGGACAGGGGGTAGGCACTGAAGCTTTCTTT. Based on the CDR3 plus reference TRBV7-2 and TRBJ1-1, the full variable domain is GAGVSQSPSNKVTEKGKDVELRCDPISGHTALYWYRQSLGQGLEFLIYFQGNSAPDKSGLPSDRFSAERTGGSVSTLTIQRTQQEDSAVYLCASSLVGQGVGTEAFFGQGTRLTVV.

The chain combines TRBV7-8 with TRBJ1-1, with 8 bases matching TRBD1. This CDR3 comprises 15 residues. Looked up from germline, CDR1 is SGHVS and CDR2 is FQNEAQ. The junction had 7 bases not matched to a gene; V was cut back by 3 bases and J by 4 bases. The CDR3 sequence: CASSLRQGISTEAFF. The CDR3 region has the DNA TGTGCCAGCAGCTTGAGACAGGGGATAAGCACTGAAGCTTTCTTT.

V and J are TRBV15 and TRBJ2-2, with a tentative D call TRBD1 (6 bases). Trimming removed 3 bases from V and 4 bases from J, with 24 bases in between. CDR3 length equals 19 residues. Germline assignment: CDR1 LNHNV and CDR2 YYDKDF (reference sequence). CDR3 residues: CATSSGVRAGAFSTGELFF. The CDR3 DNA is TGTGCCACCAGCAGCGGGGTACGGGCAGGGGCTTTTAGCACCGGGGAGCTGTTTTTT.